The rows below give T cell receptor beta chains drawn from one sample of a study of response to subunit inactivated influenza vaccine. TCRdb fed the RT-PCR reads into MiXCR, producing one record per CDR3 protein. This table has about 480,000 distinct CDR3 sequences, 25% appearing once. Specimen: CD4+ T cells sorted from PBMCs, collected roughly 5 days after vaccination. These receptors came from a middle-aged man who received an inactivated influenza vaccine. CDR3s include the opening cysteine and the closing phenylalanine or tryptophan. Each record gives: D gene, clone size, V gene, J gene, CDR3 DNA, CDR3 protein. D genes are given only for firm matches. The listing skips clone size in some rows; elsewhere it reads once, few, many or a size class.

d_gene: TRBD2; abundance: .; v_gene: TRBV11-2; j_gene: TRBJ2-7; CDR3nt: TGTGCCAGCAGCCCCCTGGCTAGCGGGTTAAAGAGCTCCTACGAGCAGTACTTC; CDR3aa: CASSPLASGLKSSYEQYF
d_gene: .; abundance: .; v_gene: TRBV10-3; j_gene: TRBJ2-1; CDR3nt: TGTGCCATCAGTGAGAGGGGGGGAGACAATGAGCAGTTCTTC; CDR3aa: CAISERGGDNEQFF
d_gene: TRBD2; abundance: few; v_gene: TRBV19; j_gene: TRBJ2-1; CDR3nt: TGTGCCAGTAAGGATAGCGGGACCTCCTACAATGAGCAGTTCTTC; CDR3aa: CASKDSGTSYNEQFF
d_gene: TRBD2; abundance: few; v_gene: TRBV5-1; j_gene: TRBJ2-3; CDR3nt: TGCGCCAGCAGCTTGGCAGGGACTAGCAATACGCAGTATTTT; CDR3aa: CASSLAGTSNTQYF
d_gene: .; abundance: few; v_gene: TRBV25-1; j_gene: TRBJ2-3; CDR3nt: TGTGCCAGCACCATCGGCGGGCTCACAGATACGCAGTATTTT; CDR3aa: CASTIGGLTDTQYF
d_gene: TRBD1; abundance: .; v_gene: TRBV3-1; j_gene: TRBJ2-6; CDR3nt: TGTGCCAGCAGCCGATCCCCGGACAGGGCCGGGGCCAACGTCCTGACTTTC; CDR3aa: CASSRSPDRAGANVLTF
d_gene: TRBD2; abundance: .; v_gene: TRBV20-1; j_gene: TRBJ2-7; CDR3nt: TGCAGTGCTAGCTCACTGGCGGGGGTCCACGAGCAGTACTTC; CDR3aa: CSASSLAGVHEQYF
d_gene: .; abundance: .; v_gene: TRBV30; j_gene: TRBJ1-5; CDR3nt: TGTGCCTGGAACGGGGGACCCAATCAGCCCCAGCATTTT; CDR3aa: CAWNGGPNQPQHF
d_gene: .; abundance: few; v_gene: TRBV7-6; j_gene: TRBJ1-1; CDR3nt: TGTGCCCTCCCCGGCAAGGGTGCTTTCTTT; CDR3aa: CALPGKGAFF
d_gene: TRBD2; abundance: .; v_gene: TRBV20-1; j_gene: TRBJ2-7; CDR3nt: TGCAGTGCTGGTGGACTAGCGGGGTTGTCCTACGAGCAGTACTTC; CDR3aa: CSAGGLAGLSYEQYF